This T cell receptor beta chain was observed in a study of cytomegalovirus exposure and HLA in healthy donors. Findings and limits, study-wide: In a later analysis, TCR beta V- and J-gene trimming showed a link to a missense DCLRE1C variant.

Both 60 Vbeta primers and 13 Jbeta primers went into the PCR. Produced via immunoSEQ multiplex PCR; TCRdb's table is partial and in-frame only. In the table there are approximately 170,000 clones, around 77% of which are singletons. Germline loops: CDR1 MNHEY, CDR2 SMNVEV (reference sequence). The CDR3 totals 16 residues. V was cut by 2 bases and J by 4 bases, with 17 bases left in between. Points on this clone: Its target is not known.

This clonotype originated in a young woman in good health and CMV-seropositive. The chain has TRBV27 and TRBJ1-2, with TRBD1 as a possible D gene (6 bases). Specimen: PBMCs. The CDR3 is CASSLRGGSEFYGYTF. The DNA for the CDR3 is TGTGCCAGCAGTTTAAGGGGGGGTTCAGAGTTCTATGGCTACACCTTC.